This T cell receptor (beta chain) originates from a study of blood T cell repertoires in COVID-19. Study as a whole: Samples of COVID-19 (acute and convalescent) were obtained from the United States, Italy and Spain.

As handled by the study authors: By means of reference gene primer amplification, nucleated cell counts were estimated. Method: immunoSEQ multiplex PCR; TCRdb's copy keeps in-frame clones and lacks some. Clone size and the V and J calls come from that table; the DNA yielded D and trimming. Here the sample spans about 80,000 clones, 80% to 90% being singletons. Germline CDR1 and CDR2: SGDLS and YYNGEE. V lost 3 bases to trimming and J lost 2 bases; unmatched junction nucleotides: 5. The CDR3 contains 15 residues. This sequence joins TRBV9 and TRBJ2-3; 8 nucleotides align to TRBD2. The sequencing input was peripheral blood. This sequence was found in a woman of 80 years or more with acute or convalescent COVID-19. The CDR3 here is CASSARLASTDTQYF. In nucleotides, the CDR3 is TGTGCCAGCAGCGCCCGACTAGCGTCCACAGATACGCAGTATTTT.